These 14 T cell receptor beta chains share one sample of origin, sequenced in a study of blood T cell repertoires in COVID-19. Sequenced by immunoSEQ multiplex PCR; TCRdb stores in-frame clones only, minus some. The sample holds roughly 200,000 clones, around 90% seen once. Sequencing was carried out using PBMCs or T cells enriched from blood (not recorded which). The receptors were gathered from a man in his thirties or forties in a cohort exposed to, infected with or recovered from COVID-19 (not recorded which).

The chain joins TRBV3-1 (or the pseudogene TRBV3-2) to TRBJ1-2; D not resolved. From germline, CDR1 is LGHDT and CDR2 YNNKEL (reference sequence). This CDR3 contains 13 residues. V dropped 8 bases and J dropped 0 bases, with 10 bases sitting between them. The CDR3 loop reads CASRGNTNYGYTF. The DNA for the CDR3 is TGTGCCAGCCGTGGCAACACTAACTATGGCTACACCTTC.

V and J are TRBV5-1 and TRBJ2-1; 9 nucleotides agree with TRBD1. V lost 6 bases to trimming and J lost 5 bases; unmatched junction nucleotides: 9. Per the germline V gene, CDR1 is SGHRS and CDR2 is YFSETQ. The CDR3 runs to 15 residues. In nucleotides, the CDR3 is TGCGCCAGCAACCCCCTGGGACAGGGAAACAATGAGCAGTTCTTC. This translates into CASNPLGQGNNEQFF.

The chain links TRBV11-3 to TRBJ1-1; D uncertain. V was trimmed by 2 bases and J by 2 bases, leaving 6 bases between them. The CDR3 sequence is 13 residues long. Per the germline V gene, CDR1 is SGHNT and CDR2 is YENEEA. The CDR3 is CASSLKPNTEAFF. CDR3 DNA sequence: TGTGCCAGCAGCTTAAAGCCTAACACTGAAGCTTTCTTT.

J is TRBJ2-2 and V is TRBV24-1, with 7 positions matching TRBD1. The trim removed 12 bases at V and 1 base at J, leaving 4 bases unmatched. CDR1 is KGHDR and CDR2 is SFDVKD in the germline V gene. This CDR3 is 13 amino acids long. The CDR3 loop reads CASGTENTGELFF. CDR3 DNA: TGTGCCTCCGGGACAGAGAACACCGGGGAGCTGTTTTTT.

This rearrangement joins TRBV9 to TRBJ2-3; the D gene is possibly TRBD1 (5 bases). V gave up 6 bases and J gave up 5 bases, with 13 bases separating them. Germline values: CDR1 SGDLS, CDR2 YYNGEE. The CDR3 spans 13 residues. This chain's CDR3 is CASTARGRDTQYF. The CDR3 bases are TGTGCCAGCACCGCAAGGGGAAGAGATACGCAGTATTTT.

In this sample, this clone turned up a few times. The chain employs TRBV5-1 and TRBJ1-3, with D unresolved. V shed 0 bases and J shed 4 bases, with 20 bases lying between them. Germline V CDR1 and CDR2: SGHRS, YFSETQ. This CDR3 contains 18 residues. Written as DNA, the CDR3 is TGCGCCAGCAGCTTGGGAGACAAGGGAGGCCGACTAGGAAACACCATATATTTT. Protein product: CASSLGDKGGRLGNTIYF.

This chain joins TRBV4-1 and TRBJ1-1; the D gene is possibly TRBD1 (5 bases). CDR3 length equals 12 residues. Germline values: CDR1 MGHRA, CDR2 YSYEKL. The V and J ends lost 1 base and 7 bases respectively, with 7 bases between them. CDR3 sequence: CASSQGGDEAFF. DNA of the CDR3: TGCGCCAGCAGCCAAGGGGGCGATGAAGCTTTCTTT.

This chain links TRBV6-2 or TRBV6-3 with TRBJ2-2; D is unclear. This CDR3 spans 13 amino acids. With 5 bases removed from V and 5 bases from J, the gap between germline ends came to 9 bases. The germline gives CDR1 MNHEY, CDR2 SVGEGT. The CDR3 protein is CASSHSTTGELFF. The CDR3 DNA follows: TGTGCCAGCAGTCACAGCACTACCGGGGAGCTGTTTTTT.

The chain couples TRBV14 to TRBJ1-1; 8 nucleotides match TRBD1. From germline, CDR1 is SGHDN and CDR2 FVKESK. Trimming at V came to 4 bases and at J to 1 base, leaving 8 bases not matched to a gene. The CDR3 sequence is 16 residues long. CDR3: CASSLRTGLGNTEAFF. Here the CDR3 DNA reads TGTGCCAGCAGCCTAAGGACAGGGTTGGGGAACACTGAAGCTTTCTTT.

V is TRBV13 and J is TRBJ2-7, with D perhaps matching TRBD2 (6 bases). CDR1 and CDR2 (germline): PRHDT, FYEKMQ (reference sequence). Trimming shortened V by 5 bases and J by 1 base, and 12 bases separated the two germline ends. The CDR3 runs 14 residues. The CDR3 sequence is CASSPRDSSYEQYF. The CDR3 DNA follows: TGTGCCAGCAGCCCACGGGACTCTTCCTACGAGCAGTACTTC.

This CDR3 reads CASSQVAGDRQETQYF. The CDR3 nucleotides read TGTGCCAGCAGCCAAGTAGCGGGAGACCGCCAAGAGACCCAGTACTTC. This chain uses TRBV3-1 (or the pseudogene TRBV3-2) with TRBJ2-5, with 9 bases fitting TRBD2. The CDR3 loop spans 16 amino acids. CDR1 is LGHDT and CDR2 is YNNKEL in the germline V gene (reference sequence). Losses at the gene ends were 1 base for V and 1 base for J; bases not matched to a gene: 4.

Of note for this clone: One junction end does not reproduce the germline sequence, and a read error may be involved. The V call is TRBV28, the J call TRBJ1-2; D is possibly TRBD1 (5 bases). The CDR3 covers 11 residues. The germline CDR1 and CDR2 sequences are MDHEN and SYDVKM. CDR3 DNA: TGTGCCTGCAGGGCCTTCTATGGCTACACCTTC. Translated: CACRAFYGYTF.

The V gene is TRBV2, the J gene TRBJ1-3, with D unclear. Per germline, CDR1 SNHLY and CDR2 FYNNEI. V dropped 7 bases and J dropped 0 bases, with 7 bases sitting between them. The CDR3 has 13 residues. The CDR3 region is CASTEHSGNTIYF. The CDR3 region has the DNA TGTGCCAGCACCGAACACTCTGGAAACACCATATATTTT.

The rearrangement joins TRBV7-9 to TRBJ2-7, with TRBD2 matching 12 bases. CDR1 is SEHNR, CDR2 FQNEAQ, per germline (reference sequence). The CDR3 loop spans 15 amino acids. V was pared by 4 bases and J by 2 bases, with 3 bases of the junction left unmatched. In DNA form, the CDR3 reads TGTGCCAGCAGCTCCCTAGCGGGGGGGGCCTACGAGCAGTACTTC. It is translated as CASSSLAGGAYEQYF. Drawing the rest from reference TRBV7-9 and TRBJ2-7, the complete variable domain is DTGVSQNPRHKITKRGQNVTFRCDPISEHNRLYWYRQTLGQGPEFLTYFQNEAQLEKSRLLSDRFSAERPKGSFSTLEIQRTEQGDSAMYLCASSSLAGGAYEQYFGPGTRLTVT.